The sequence of this T cell receptor beta chain was determined in a study of cytomegalovirus exposure and HLA in healthy donors. Study conclusions and caveats: Cytomegalovirus association was assigned to some 160 TCR beta chains.

Only in-frame clones appear in the TCRdb table, and some are missing; sequencing was by immunoSEQ multiplex PCR. The sample yields about 82,000 clones, 85% to 95% seen once. This CDR3 contains 16 residues. From germline, CDR1 is SGHRS and CDR2 YFSETQ. The V segment lost 0 bases and the J segment 8 bases; nucleotides outside the gene matches: 8. A single count supports this clone. Its antigen is not identified. The sequenced sample was PBMCs. The gene calls are TRBV5-1 and TRBJ2-1; 10 positions agree with TRBD2. The source of this sequence is a man between 18 and 29 years old in good health and CMV-seronegative. The CDR3 spells CASSLDQAGGPHEQFF. The CDR3 DNA reads as TGCGCCAGCAGCTTGGACCAAGCGGGAGGGCCCCATGAGCAGTTCTTC.